The 23 T cell receptor beta chains given below trace back to one sample, sequenced in a study of blood T cell repertoires in COVID-19. The repertoire was sequenced with immunoSEQ multiplex PCR; TCRdb's copy has only in-frame clones and lacks some. The data hold 200,000 to 250,000 clones, with around 90% observed a single time. Material for sequencing was peripheral blood. These receptors were obtained from an older man with acute or convalescent COVID-19.

The chain joins TRBV29-1 to TRBJ2-7; TRBD2 matches 10 bases. The V and J ends lost 6 bases and 2 bases, in that order; junction bases with no gene match: 7. Germline V CDR1 and CDR2: SQVTM, ANQGSEA. The CDR3 covers 14 residues. This chain's CDR3 is CSVKSSGRTYEQYF. In nucleotides, the CDR3 is TGCAGCGTGAAATCTAGCGGGAGAACCTACGAGCAGTACTTC.

This clone was picked up one time. The chain is built from TRBV5-1 and TRBJ2-1; 8 nucleotides align to TRBD2. Unmatched junction bases numbered 6, after V lost 0 bases and J lost 1 base. There are 17 residues in the CDR3. In germline, CDR1 is SGHRS, CDR2 YFSETQ. CDR3 protein: CASSLAAGGGSYNEQFF. CDR3 nucleotides: TGCGCCAGCAGCTTGGCCGCGGGAGGAGGGTCCTACAATGAGCAGTTCTTC. Full variable domain (remainder filled in from reference TRBV5-1 and TRBJ2-1): KAGVTQTPRYLIKTRGQQVTLSCSPISGHRSVSWYQQTPGQGLQFLFEYFSETQRNKGNFPGRFSGRQFSNSRSEMNVSTLELGDSALYLCASSLAAGGGSYNEQFFGPGTRLTVL.

The chain is built from TRBV7-6 and TRBJ2-5; 9 positions match TRBD1. The CDR3 totals 15 residues. J lost 2 bases, V lost 4 bases, and 5 bases had no gene match. The germline V gene encodes CDR1 SGHVS and CDR2 FNYEAQ. This CDR3 reads CASSSGQGRQETQYF. The DNA of the CDR3 is TGTGCCAGCAGCTCGGGACAGGGTCGACAAGAGACCCAGTACTTC. The variable domain in full, completed from reference TRBV7-6 and TRBJ2-5, reads GAGVSQSPRYKVTKRGQDVALRCDPISGHVSLYWYRQALGQGPEFLTYFNYEAQQDKSGLPNDRFSAERPEGSISTLTIQRTEQRDSAMYRCASSSGQGRQETQYFGPGTRLLVL.

The V and J genes are TRBV7-9 and TRBJ2-1, with TRBD2 matching 8 bases. Germline lookup yields CDR1 SEHNR and CDR2 FQNEAQ (reference sequence). With 5 bases clipped from V and 10 bases from J, the junction kept 4 bases outside the gene matches. The CDR3 has 12 residues. The CDR3 nucleotides read TGTGCCAGCAGCCAACTAGCGGACGAGCAGTTCTTC. This codes for CASSQLADEQFF.

The V gene is TRBV7-2, the J gene TRBJ2-1, with 13 bases that match TRBD2. V dropped 7 bases and J dropped 7; count of bases not matched to a gene: 7. The CDR3 extends over 15 amino acids. Germline CDR1 and CDR2: SGHTA and FQGNSA. The CDR3 sequence: CASKLAGGPGNEQFF. Written as DNA, the CDR3 is TGTGCCAGCAAACTAGCGGGAGGGCCTGGAAATGAGCAGTTCTTC.

The rearrangement uses TRBV18 and TRBJ2-1; TRBD1 aligns across 8 bases. CDR1 and CDR2 from the germline V gene are KGHSH and LQKENI. The CDR3 has 15 amino acids. Unmatched junction bases numbered 6, after V lost 6 bases and J lost 2 bases. CDR3 sequence: CASSQNRGAYNEQFF. As DNA, the CDR3 is TGTGCCAGCTCTCAAAACAGGGGGGCCTACAATGAGCAGTTCTTC.

The rearrangement joins TRBV6-2 or TRBV6-3 to TRBJ2-1; 12 nucleotides agree with TRBD1. Germline V lookup: CDR1 MNHEY, CDR2 SVGEGT. This CDR3 has 15 amino acids. The junction had 6 bases not matched to a gene; V was cut back by 4 bases and J by 8 bases. CDR3 sequence: CASSSAGTGGDEQFF. The CDR3 nucleotides read TGTGCCAGCAGTTCCGCCGGGACAGGGGGCGATGAGCAGTTCTTC.

The CDR3 DNA follows: TGTGCCAGCAGTTACGGCTCCAACACTGAAGCTTTCTTT. Amino acids: CASSYGSNTEAFF. The gene calls are TRBV6-6 and TRBJ1-1; D uncertain. Germline V gene data show CDR1 as MNHNY and CDR2 as SVGAGI (reference sequence). Between the trimmed V and J ends, which lost 2 bases and 2 bases, there was a span of 6 bases. The CDR3 length is 13 residues.

The count of this clone is one. The chain links TRBV19 to TRBJ1-6, with D perhaps TRBD1 (6 bases). Germline V gene sequence: CDR1 LNHDA, CDR2 SQIVND (reference sequence). Trimming took 5 bases from V and 7 from J, leaving 12 bases between them. The length of the CDR3 is 14 residues. The CDR3 protein is CASSYRDNNSPLHF. The CDR3 DNA reads as TGTGCCAGTAGTTACCGGGACAACAATTCACCCCTCCACTTT. The variable domain in full, completed from reference TRBV19 and TRBJ1-6, reads DGGITQSPKYLFRKEGQNVTLSCEQNLNHDAMYWYRQDPGQGLRLIYYSQIVNDFQKGDIAEGYSVSREKKESFPLTVTSAQKNPTAFYLCASSYRDNNSPLHFGNGTRLTVT.

The chain couples TRBV18 to TRBJ1-5; possible D gene TRBD1, 5 bases. The V end lost 1 base, the J end lost 3 bases, and 7 bases lay between the germline ends. The CDR3 runs to 14 residues. Germline values: CDR1 KGHSH, CDR2 LQKENI. The CDR3 nucleotides are TGTGCCAGCTCACCACAGGGGAACAATCAGCCCCAGCATTTT. Amino acid sequence: CASSPQGNNQPQHF.

The genes are TRBV2 and TRBJ1-2, with TRBD1 identical over 9 bases. J was trimmed by 2 bases and V by 1 base; bases with no gene match: 2. The CDR3 spans 15 residues. The germline gives CDR1 SNHLY, CDR2 FYNNEI. The CDR3 coding sequence is TGTGCCAGCAGTGAAGGACAGGGGGGCAACTATGGCTACACCTTC. The encoded protein is CASSEGQGGNYGYTF.

The chain links TRBV6-5 to TRBJ2-7; maybe TRBD2 (5 bases). Trimming took off 2 bases at V and 2 bases at J, with 13 bases between the two ends. The CDR3 sequence is 15 residues long. Germline V lookup: CDR1 MNHEY, CDR2 SVGAGI. The CDR3 DNA reads as TGTGCCAGCAGTTACACCGGACTGGGAGCCTACGAGCAGTACTTC. Its translation is CASSYTGLGAYEQYF.

This chain connects TRBV2 to TRBJ2-7, with a tentative D call TRBD1 (6 bases). The CDR3 contains 15 residues. CDR1 is SNHLY, CDR2 FYNNEI, per germline. Trimming took off 0 bases at V and 2 bases at J, with 11 bases between the two ends. The CDR3 DNA follows: TGTGCCAGCAGTGAAGCGTCAACAGGGACCTACGAGCAGTACTTC. Translating gives CASSEASTGTYEQYF.

The V gene is TRBV28, the J gene TRBJ2-2, with D possibly matching TRBD1 (6 bases). This CDR3 region has 13 residues. From germline, CDR1 is MDHEN and CDR2 SYDVKM. V was trimmed by 7 bases and J by 2 bases, leaving 8 bases between them. CDR3 nucleotide sequence: TGTGCCAGCATACAGGGAAACACCGGGGAGCTGTTTTTT. Residues: CASIQGNTGELFF. The variable domain in full, with the rest retrieved from reference TRBV28 and TRBJ2-2, is DVKVTQSSRYLVKRTGEKVFLECVQDMDHENMFWYRQDPGLGLRLIYFSYDVKMKEKGDIPEGYSVSREKKERFSLILESASTNQTSMYLCASIQGNTGELFFGEGSRLTVL.

A few counts support this clone. This chain connects TRBV18 to TRBJ2-5; 9 bases map to TRBD1. The CDR3 consists of 14 residues. The V and J ends lost 3 bases and 4 bases, in that order; junction bases with no gene match: 3. Germline loops: CDR1 KGHSH, CDR2 LQKENI. The CDR3 DNA reads TGTGCCAGCTCACCGGGACAGGGTGCAGAGACCCAGTACTTC. Amino acid sequence: CASSPGQGAETQYF.

The chain is built from TRBV7-6 and TRBJ2-1; 11 positions match TRBD2. CDR1 is SGHVS and CDR2 is FNYEAQ in the germline V gene. The CDR3 loop spans 18 amino acids. V was clipped by 1 base and J by 4 bases; unmatched bases: 9. DNA for the CDR3: TGTGCCAGCAGCTTAGAATCCTTAGCGGGAGGGAGGTACAATGAGCAGTTCTTC. Encoded protein: CASSLESLAGGRYNEQFF.

The rearrangement links TRBV18 to TRBJ1-5; the match to TRBD1 covers 8 bases. V shed 6 bases and J 1 base; nucleotides not matched to a gene: 8. CDR1 and CDR2 (germline): KGHSH, LQKENI. The CDR3 is made up of 16 amino acids. CDR3 region: CASSAGTGLSNQPQHF. CDR3 coding DNA: TGTGCCAGCTCCGCCGGGACAGGATTAAGCAATCAGCCCCAGCATTTT.

The table lists this clone with a count of one. The chain carries TRBV7-2 and TRBJ1-5; TRBD1 agrees at 7 bases. The CDR3 extends over 16 amino acids. Germline values: CDR1 SGHTA, CDR2 FQGNSA. V gave up 5 bases and J gave up 4 bases; unmatched junction bases: 11. The CDR3, as DNA: TGTGCCAGCAGCCCCCTAGCCGGGACAGTTAATCAGCCCCAGCATTTT. Amino acids: CASSPLAGTVNQPQHF.

This clone appeared once. The chain links TRBV7-6 to TRBJ2-2, with D unclear. The CDR3 has 14 amino acids. The germline V gene has CDR1 SGHVS and CDR2 FNYEAQ. Trimming shortened V by 1 base and J by 6 bases, and 9 bases separated the two germline ends. The chain's CDR3 is CASSLGAMSGELFF. The CDR3 nucleotides are TGTGCCAGCAGCTTAGGAGCGATGTCCGGGGAGCTGTTTTTT.

This chain uses TRBV7-2 with TRBJ1-6; weak D call: TRBD1 (6 bases). The V gene's germline CDR1 is SGHTA and CDR2 FQGNSA. The CDR3 runs to 16 residues. V gave up 2 bases and J gave up 8 bases, with 16 bases separating them. The CDR3 spells CASSLRGRGGHSPLHF. In nucleotides, the CDR3 is TGTGCCAGCAGCTTACGTGGCAGGGGCGGTCATTCACCCCTCCACTTT.

The chain uses TRBV19 and TRBJ1-5, with D possibly being TRBD1 (6 bases). This CDR3 is 13 amino acids long. The V end was cut by 7 bases, the J end by 4 bases, with 11 bases between. Germline V CDR1 and CDR2: LNHDA, SQIVND (reference sequence). DNA for the CDR3: TGTGCCAGTACGGACAGCCTGAATCAGCCCCAGCATTTT. Residues: CASTDSLNQPQHF.

This clone appeared a few times. The chain combines TRBV10-3 with TRBJ2-5, with 11 bases fitting TRBD2. With 6 bases clipped from V and 2 bases from J, the junction kept 11 bases outside the gene matches. CDR3 size: 17 residues. Germline-derived CDR1 and CDR2 are ENHRY and SYGVKD. The CDR3 bases are TGTGCCATCAGCGGAGGGACTAGCGGACTACCTCAAGAGACCCAGTACTTC. Its translation: CAISGGTSGLPQETQYF.

The V gene is TRBV3-1 (or the pseudogene TRBV3-2), the J gene TRBJ1-2; 11 bases agree with TRBD1. With 0 bases clipped from V and 8 bases from J, the junction kept 8 bases outside the gene matches. Per germline, CDR1 LGHDT and CDR2 YNNKEL (reference sequence). This CDR3 is built from 16 residues. CDR3 in DNA: TGTGCCAGCAGCCAAGAAAGGACAGGGGGCTGGAGCGGCTACACCTTC. It encodes CASSQERTGGWSGYTF.